This T cell receptor (beta chain) was sequenced in a study of blood T cells in healthy people across ages. The CDR3 consists of 17 residues. Germline CDR1 and CDR2: MDHEN and SYDVKM. Losses at the gene ends were 4 bases for V and 5 bases for J; bases not matched to a gene: 14. For the second PCR, which ran for roughly 6 to 12 cycles, a sample-barcoded 5' primer and a J-beta primer mix were used. TCRdb fed the 5' RACE reads into MiXCR, producing one record per CDR3 protein. The sample lists about 1.7 million distinct CDR3 sequences, approximately 30% seen once, with roughly 8.2% in the top ten. This clonotype showed up just a few times.

The chain recombines TRBV28 with TRBJ2-5, with 9 bases matching TRBD1. The receptor was derived from a woman aged 25 to 45 in good health. Sequencing was carried out using blood. The CDR3 loop is CASSSPAYRGRDETQYF. The CDR3 DNA is TGTGCCAGCAGTTCCCCCGCTTACAGGGGGCGGGATGAGACCCAGTACTTC.